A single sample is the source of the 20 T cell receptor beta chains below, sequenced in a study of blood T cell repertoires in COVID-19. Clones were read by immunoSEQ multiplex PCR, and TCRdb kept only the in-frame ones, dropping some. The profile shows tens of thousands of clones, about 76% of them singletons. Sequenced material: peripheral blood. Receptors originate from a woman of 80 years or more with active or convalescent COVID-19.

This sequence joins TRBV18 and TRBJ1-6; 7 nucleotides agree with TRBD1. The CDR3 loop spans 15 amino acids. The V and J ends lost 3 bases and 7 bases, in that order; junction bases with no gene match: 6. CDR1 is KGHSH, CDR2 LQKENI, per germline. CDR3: CASSPDRTKNSPLHF. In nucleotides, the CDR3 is TGTGCCAGCTCACCGGACAGGACAAAGAATTCACCCCTCCACTTT.

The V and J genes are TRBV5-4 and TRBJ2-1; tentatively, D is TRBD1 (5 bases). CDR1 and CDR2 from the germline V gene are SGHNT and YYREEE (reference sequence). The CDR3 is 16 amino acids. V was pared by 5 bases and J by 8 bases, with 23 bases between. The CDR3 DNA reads TGTGCCAGCAGGGGGTTTGGGGCACATCCAAGGGATGAGCAGTTCTTC. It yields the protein CASRGFGAHPRDEQFF.

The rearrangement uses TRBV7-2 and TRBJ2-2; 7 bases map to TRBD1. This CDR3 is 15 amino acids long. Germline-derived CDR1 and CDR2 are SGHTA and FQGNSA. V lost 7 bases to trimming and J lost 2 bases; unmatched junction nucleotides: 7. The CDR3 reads CASTRDSSNTGELFF. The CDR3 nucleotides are TGTGCCAGCACCCGGGACAGTTCAAACACCGGGGAGCTGTTTTTT.

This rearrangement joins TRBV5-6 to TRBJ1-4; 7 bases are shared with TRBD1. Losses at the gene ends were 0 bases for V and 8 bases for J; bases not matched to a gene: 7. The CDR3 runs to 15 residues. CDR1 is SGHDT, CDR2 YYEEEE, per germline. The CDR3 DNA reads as TGTGCCAGCAGCTTGGCCGACAGGGTTGGAGAAAAACTGTTTTTT. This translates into CASSLADRVGEKLFF. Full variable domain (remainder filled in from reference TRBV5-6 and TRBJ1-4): DAGVTQSPTHLIKTRGQQVTLRCSPKSGHDTVSWYQQALGQGPQFIFQYYEEEERQRGNFPDRFSGHQFPNYSSELNVNALLLGDSALYLCASSLADRVGEKLFFGSGTQLSVL.

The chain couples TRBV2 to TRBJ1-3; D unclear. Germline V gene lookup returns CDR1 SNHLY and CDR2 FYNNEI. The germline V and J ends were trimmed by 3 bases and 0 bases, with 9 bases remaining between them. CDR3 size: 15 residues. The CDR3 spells CASSEVGNSGNTIYF. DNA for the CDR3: TGTGCCAGCAGTGAGGTCGGTAACTCTGGAAACACCATATATTTT.

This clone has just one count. The CDR3 region is CASSDREVNPYEQYF. CDR3 nucleotide sequence: TGTGCCAGCAGTGACAGGGAGGTTAATCCCTACGAGCAGTACTTC. The genes are TRBV6-2 or TRBV6-3 and TRBJ2-7; possibly TRBD1 for D (7 bases). Trimming cost V 5 bases and J 2 bases, with 16 bases left between them. The CDR3 is 15 residues long. Germline values: CDR1 MNHEY, CDR2 SVGEGT.

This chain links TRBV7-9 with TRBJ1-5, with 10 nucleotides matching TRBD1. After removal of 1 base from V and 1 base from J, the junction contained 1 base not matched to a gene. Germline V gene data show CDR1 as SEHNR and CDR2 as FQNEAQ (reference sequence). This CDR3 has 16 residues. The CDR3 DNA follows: TGTGCCAGCAGCTTAGGGGACAGGGGAAGCAATCAGCCCCAGCATTTT. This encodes CASSLGDRGSNQPQHF.

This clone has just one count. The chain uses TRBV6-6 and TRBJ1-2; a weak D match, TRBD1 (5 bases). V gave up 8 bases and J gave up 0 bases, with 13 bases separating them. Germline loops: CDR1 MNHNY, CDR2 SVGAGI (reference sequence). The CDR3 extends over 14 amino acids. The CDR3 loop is CASRPGGTNYGYTF. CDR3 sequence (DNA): TGTGCCAGCCGACCCGGGGGGACTAACTATGGCTACACCTTC.

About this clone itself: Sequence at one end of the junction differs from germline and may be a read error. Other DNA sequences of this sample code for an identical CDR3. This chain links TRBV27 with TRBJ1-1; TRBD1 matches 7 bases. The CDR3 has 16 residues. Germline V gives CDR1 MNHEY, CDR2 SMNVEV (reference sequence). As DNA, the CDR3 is TGTGCCAGCAGACGGTGGACAGGCTCCATGAACACTGAAGCTTTTTTT. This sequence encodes CASRRWTGSMNTEAFF.

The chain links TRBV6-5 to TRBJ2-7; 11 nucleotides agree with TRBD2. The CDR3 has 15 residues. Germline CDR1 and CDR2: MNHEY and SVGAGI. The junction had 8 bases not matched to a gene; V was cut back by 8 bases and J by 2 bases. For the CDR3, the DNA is TGTGCCAGCTTGATTAGCGGGGGGGGCGCCTACGAGCAGTACTTC. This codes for CASLISGGGAYEQYF.

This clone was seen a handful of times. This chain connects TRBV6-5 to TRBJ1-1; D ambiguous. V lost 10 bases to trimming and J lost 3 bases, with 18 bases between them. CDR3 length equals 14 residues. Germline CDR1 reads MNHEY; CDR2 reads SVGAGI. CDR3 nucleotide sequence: TGTGCCACCCAAATCAGCCCCCAGGACACTGAAGCTTTCTTT. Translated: CATQISPQDTEAFF.

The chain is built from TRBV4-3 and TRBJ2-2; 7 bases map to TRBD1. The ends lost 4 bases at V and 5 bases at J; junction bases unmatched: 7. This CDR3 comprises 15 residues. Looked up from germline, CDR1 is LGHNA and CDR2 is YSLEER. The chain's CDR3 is CASSPYRGGTGELFF. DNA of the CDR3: TGCGCCAGCAGCCCTTACAGGGGTGGGACCGGGGAGCTGTTTTTT.

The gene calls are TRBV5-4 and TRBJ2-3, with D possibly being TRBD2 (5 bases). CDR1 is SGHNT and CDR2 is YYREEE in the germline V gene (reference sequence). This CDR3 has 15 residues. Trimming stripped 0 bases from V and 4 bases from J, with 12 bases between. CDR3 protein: CASSLVGDSADTQYF. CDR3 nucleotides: TGTGCCAGCAGCTTGGTCGGGGATAGCGCAGATACGCAGTATTTT.

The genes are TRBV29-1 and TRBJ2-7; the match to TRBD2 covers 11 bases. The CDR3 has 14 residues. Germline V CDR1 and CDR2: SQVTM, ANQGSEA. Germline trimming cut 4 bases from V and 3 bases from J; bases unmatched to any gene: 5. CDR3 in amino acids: CSVVPLAGGYEQYF. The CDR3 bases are TGCAGCGTTGTCCCGCTAGCGGGGGGCTACGAGCAGTACTTC.

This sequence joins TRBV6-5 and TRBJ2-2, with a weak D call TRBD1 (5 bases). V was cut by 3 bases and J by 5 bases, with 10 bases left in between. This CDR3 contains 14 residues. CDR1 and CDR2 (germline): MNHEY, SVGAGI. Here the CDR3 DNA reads TGTGCCAGCAGTTATTTCCGGACAACCGGGGAGCTGTTTTTT. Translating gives CASSYFRTTGELFF.

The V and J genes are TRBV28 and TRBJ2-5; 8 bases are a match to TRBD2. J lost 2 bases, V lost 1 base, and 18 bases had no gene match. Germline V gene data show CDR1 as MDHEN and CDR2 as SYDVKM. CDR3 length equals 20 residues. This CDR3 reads CASSLSGGTLRRAFQETQYF. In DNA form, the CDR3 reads TGTGCCAGCAGTTTATCGGGAGGGACACTCAGAAGGGCATTTCAAGAGACCCAGTACTTC.

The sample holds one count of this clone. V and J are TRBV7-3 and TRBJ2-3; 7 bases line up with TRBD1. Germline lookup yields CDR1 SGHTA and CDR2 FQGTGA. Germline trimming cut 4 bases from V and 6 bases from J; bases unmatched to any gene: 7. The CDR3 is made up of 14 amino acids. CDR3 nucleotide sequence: TGTGCCAGCAGCTCGACAGGGTTAATCGATACGCAGTATTTT. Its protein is CASSSTGLIDTQYF. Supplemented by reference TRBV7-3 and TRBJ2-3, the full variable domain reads GAGVSQTPSNKVTEKGKYVELRCDPISGHTALYWYRQSLGQGPEFLIYFQGTGAADDSGLPNDRFFAVRPEGSVSTLKIQRTERGDSAVYLCASSSTGLIDTQYFGPGTRLTVL.

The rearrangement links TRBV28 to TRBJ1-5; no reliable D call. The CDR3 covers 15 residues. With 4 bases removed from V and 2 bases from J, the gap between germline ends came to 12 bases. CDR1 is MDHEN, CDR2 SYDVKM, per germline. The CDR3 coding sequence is TGTGCCAGCAGTTCCCAGACTTTGGGCAATCAGCCCCAGCATTTT. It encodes CASSSQTLGNQPQHF.

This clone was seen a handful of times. The CDR3 loop is CASSYSSGYSNQPQHF. The CDR3 nucleotides are TGTGCCAGCAGTTACTCATCGGGATATAGCAATCAGCCCCAGCATTTT. J is TRBJ1-5 and V is TRBV6-6; the D is unclear. V was shortened by 0 bases and J by 0 bases, with 9 bases between the two germline ends. The CDR3 is made up of 16 amino acids. Looked up from germline, CDR1 is MNHNY and CDR2 is SVGAGI (reference sequence).

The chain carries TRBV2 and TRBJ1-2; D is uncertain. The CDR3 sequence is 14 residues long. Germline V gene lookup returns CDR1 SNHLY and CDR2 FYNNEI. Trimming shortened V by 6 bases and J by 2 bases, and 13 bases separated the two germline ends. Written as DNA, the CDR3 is TGTGCCAGCAGCGAACCTCCAGTCAACTATGGCTACACCTTC. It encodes CASSEPPVNYGYTF.